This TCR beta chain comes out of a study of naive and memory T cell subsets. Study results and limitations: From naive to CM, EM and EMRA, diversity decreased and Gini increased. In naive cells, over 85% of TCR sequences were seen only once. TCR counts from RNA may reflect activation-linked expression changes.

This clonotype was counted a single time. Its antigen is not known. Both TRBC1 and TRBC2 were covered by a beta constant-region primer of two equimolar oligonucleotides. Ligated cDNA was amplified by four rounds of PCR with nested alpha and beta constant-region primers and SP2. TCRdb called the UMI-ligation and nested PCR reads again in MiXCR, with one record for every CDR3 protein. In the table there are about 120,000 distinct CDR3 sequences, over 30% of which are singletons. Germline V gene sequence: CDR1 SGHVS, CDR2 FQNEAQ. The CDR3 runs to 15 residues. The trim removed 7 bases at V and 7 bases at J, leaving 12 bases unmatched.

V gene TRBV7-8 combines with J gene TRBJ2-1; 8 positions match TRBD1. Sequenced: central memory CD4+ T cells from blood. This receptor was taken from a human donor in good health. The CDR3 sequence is CASNGQGEVKNEQFF. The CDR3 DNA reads TGTGCCAGCAACGGACAGGGTGAGGTTAAGAATGAGCAGTTCTTC.